These 23 T cell receptor beta chains were sequenced from one sample in a study of technical replicates of blood from a handful of donors. TCRdb's table, derived via immunoSEQ multiplex PCR, lists solely in-frame clones and lacks some. The sample contains some 11,000 clones, about 94% of which appear only once. Specimen: PBMCs. The receptor source for this set is a human donor in good health.

The chain couples TRBV27 to TRBJ1-1; D not certain. V was shortened by 5 bases and J by 5 bases, with 12 bases between the two germline ends. CDR3 length: 13 residues. Germline V lookup: CDR1 MNHEY, CDR2 SMNVEV (reference sequence). The CDR3 region has the DNA TGTGCCAGCAGTGAGGCCCGGTCAACTGAAGCTTTCTTT. This sequence encodes CASSEARSTEAFF.

This chain connects TRBV7-8 to TRBJ2-7, with 9 nucleotides matching TRBD2. The CDR3 is 15 amino acids. Per germline, CDR1 SGHVS and CDR2 FQNEAQ. Germline trimming cut 1 base from V and 2 bases from J; bases unmatched to any gene: 3. The CDR3 reads CASSLGLAETYEQYF. In nucleotides, the CDR3 is TGTGCCAGCAGCTTAGGACTAGCGGAGACCTACGAGCAGTACTTC.

The chain recombines TRBV6-1 with TRBJ1-2; possible D gene TRBD1, 6 bases. The CDR3 length is 15 residues. V lost 2 bases to trimming and J lost 3 bases, with 13 bases between them. Germline V gene lookup returns CDR1 MNHNS and CDR2 SASEGT. CDR3 DNA: TGTGCCAGCAGTGAAAAGCGCAGGGGATACTATGGCTACACCTTC. Residues: CASSEKRRGYYGYTF.

The chain is built from TRBV4-1 and TRBJ2-1, with D perhaps TRBD2 (6 bases). Germline lookup yields CDR1 MGHRA and CDR2 YSYEKL. The length of the CDR3 is 14 residues. Trimming pared 0 bases from V and 4 bases from J, leaving 7 bases between. For the CDR3, the DNA is TGCGCCAGCAGCCAAGAACGGGAGTACAATGAGCAGTTCTTC. The encoded protein is CASSQEREYNEQFF.

The V gene is TRBV12-5, the J gene TRBJ2-2, with TRBD2 identical over 9 bases. The CDR3 extends over 15 amino acids. CDR1 LGHNT and CDR2 FRNRAP come from the germline V gene. The junction had 7 bases not matched to a gene; V was cut back by 4 bases and J by 7 bases. The CDR3 loop is CASGWETSGNGELFF. Written as DNA, the CDR3 is TGTGCTAGTGGTTGGGAGACTAGCGGTAACGGGGAGCTGTTTTTT.

By sample share, this clone is medium-sized (0.01 to 0.1%). This chain joins TRBV6-1 and TRBJ2-3; 10 positions agree with TRBD2. The length of the CDR3 is 16 residues. V gave up 3 bases and J gave up 1 base; unmatched junction bases: 4. Germline loops: CDR1 MNHNS, CDR2 SASEGT. The CDR3 DNA reads TGTGCCAGCAGTGATGAAGCGGGAGGGGGCACAGATACGCAGTATTTT. Amino acid sequence: CASSDEAGGGTDTQYF.

The chain is built from TRBV7-9 and TRBJ2-7; possibly TRBD1 for D (6 bases). V was cut by 2 bases and J by 3 bases, with 26 bases left in between. This CDR3 has 19 residues. Per germline, CDR1 SEHNR and CDR2 FQNEAQ (reference sequence). Here the CDR3 DNA reads TGTGCCAGCAGCTTATCATTAACGTGGGGTGGCAGGGGTAGCTACGAGCAGTACTTC. It encodes CASSLSLTWGGRGSYEQYF.

The V gene is TRBV28, the J gene TRBJ1-4, with TRBD1 identical over 10 bases. CDR1 MDHEN and CDR2 SYDVKM come from the germline V gene. This CDR3 is built from 15 residues. V lost 4 bases to trimming and J lost 7 bases; unmatched junction nucleotides: 6. Written as DNA, the CDR3 is TGTGCCAGCAGTTCCGCGGGACAGGGGAGTGAAAAACTGTTTTTT. The encoded protein is CASSSAGQGSEKLFF. Combining the CDR3 with reference TRBV28 and TRBJ1-4 gives the whole variable domain DVKVTQSSRYLVKRTGEKVFLECVQDMDHENMFWYRQDPGLGLRLIYFSYDVKMKEKGDIPEGYSVSREKKERFSLILESASTNQTSMYLCASSSAGQGSEKLFFGSGTQLSVL.

The V gene is TRBV7-2, the J gene TRBJ2-3; 8 bases agree with TRBD2. V trimming: 5 bases; J trimming: 5 bases; junction bases outside the gene matches: 12. The CDR3 has 16 amino acids. From germline, CDR1 is SGHTA and CDR2 FQGNSA. The DNA of the CDR3 is TGTGCCAGCAGCCCCCCCGGGGGGGGATCAGTAGATACGCAGTATTTT. Encoded protein: CASSPPGGGSVDTQYF.

The rearrangement joins TRBV27 to TRBJ2-5; D ambiguous. Germline CDR1 MNHEY, CDR2 SMNVEV (reference sequence). The CDR3 runs to 17 residues. V was cut by 2 bases and J by 0 bases, with 16 bases left in between. The DNA of the CDR3 is TGTGCCAGCAGTTTAACAGCCCCATCCGGCCACCAAGAGACCCAGTACTTC. Translating it yields CASSLTAPSGHQETQYF.

The sample holds a few counts of this clone. The chain has TRBV11-1 and TRBJ1-1, with 8 bases matching TRBD1. V lost 5 bases to trimming and J lost 4 bases; unmatched junction nucleotides: 3. The CDR3 has 13 residues. Looked up from germline, CDR1 is SGHAT and CDR2 is FQDESV (reference sequence). The CDR3 nucleotides are TGTGCCAGCAGCAAAACAGGGGGCACTGAAGCTTTCTTT. Encoded protein: CASSKTGGTEAFF.

This chain connects TRBV28 to TRBJ1-2; 9 bases match TRBD1. The V gene end was trimmed by 5 bases and the J gene end by 4 bases; junction bases not matched to a gene: 8. The CDR3 length is 15 residues. Germline lookup yields CDR1 MDHEN and CDR2 SYDVKM. The CDR3 DNA reads as TGTGCCAGCAGTGTCCCCGGACAGGGGACCTATGGCTACACCTTC. It specifies CASSVPGQGTYGYTF.

V gene TRBV27 combines with J gene TRBJ2-2; D is perhaps TRBD2 (6 bases). Per germline, CDR1 MNHEY and CDR2 SMNVEV (reference sequence). The CDR3 covers 18 residues. V was clipped by 7 bases and J by 4 bases, with 25 bases between them. The CDR3 protein is CASTGGFTGVLSTGELFF. The CDR3 nucleotides are TGTGCCAGCACTGGGGGGTTTACGGGGGTTCTCTCCACCGGGGAGCTGTTTTTT.

This sequence joins TRBV28 and TRBJ2-5, with 7 bases fitting TRBD2. The V gene end was trimmed by 3 bases and the J gene end by 3 bases; junction bases not matched to a gene: 7. The CDR3 covers 15 residues. CDR1 and CDR2 (germline): MDHEN, SYDVKM. The CDR3: CASSLSRREKETQYF. Here the CDR3 DNA reads TGTGCCAGCAGTTTGAGCAGGCGGGAGAAAGAGACCCAGTACTTC.

The chain links TRBV7-9 to TRBJ2-5, with TRBD1 matching 9 bases. The CDR3 totals 16 residues. With V trimmed by 5 bases and J by 2 bases, 9 bases remained unmatched. CDR1 and CDR2 from the germline V gene are SEHNR and FQNEAQ (reference sequence). The CDR3 loop is CASSPEDRGWQETQYF. CDR3 DNA: TGTGCCAGCAGCCCGGAGGACAGGGGTTGGCAAGAGACCCAGTACTTC.

The genes are TRBV2 and TRBJ2-1; no firm D call. The V end was cut by 0 bases, the J end by 10 bases, with 10 bases between. Germline V gives CDR1 SNHLY, CDR2 FYNNEI. The CDR3 runs to 13 residues. The CDR3 loop is CASSEAGGWEQFF. CDR3 bases: TGTGCCAGCAGTGAAGCTGGCGGCTGGGAGCAGTTCTTC.

The V and J genes are TRBV30 and TRBJ2-7; the match to TRBD1 covers 10 bases. V shed 0 bases, J shed 3 bases, and the junction held 5 bases outside the gene matches. Looked up from germline, CDR1 is GTSNPN and CDR2 is SVGIG (reference sequence). The CDR3 is 15 residues long. The CDR3 region is CAWSVGTGVFYEQYF. For the CDR3, the DNA is TGTGCCTGGAGTGTAGGGACAGGGGTATTCTACGAGCAGTACTTC.

V usage is TRBV14 and J usage is TRBJ2-5, with 7 positions matching TRBD2. J lost 1 base, V lost 1 base, and 3 bases had no gene match. The length of the CDR3 is 15 residues. CDR1 is SGHDN and CDR2 is FVKESK in the germline V gene. CDR3 coding DNA: TGTGCCAGCAGCCAAGTAGCGGGTGTCCAAGAGACCCAGTACTTC. Encoded protein: CASSQVAGVQETQYF.

In regard to this clone: Other DNA sequences in this specimen translate into the identical CDR3. This sequence joins TRBV30 and TRBJ1-5; D is unresolved. Germline CDR1 and CDR2: GTSNPN and SVGIG (reference sequence). With 0 bases removed from V and 2 bases from J, the gap between germline ends came to 5 bases. The CDR3 totals 13 residues. The CDR3 region is CAWSVRGNQPQHF. The CDR3 DNA sequence: TGTGCCTGGAGTGTACGGGGCAATCAGCCCCAGCATTTT. Full variable domain (missing parts from reference TRBV30 and TRBJ1-5): SQTIHQWPATLVQPVGSPLSLECTVEGTSNPNLYWYRQAAGRGLQLLFYSVGIGQISSEVPQNLSASRPQDRQFILSSKKLLLSDSGFYLCAWSVRGNQPQHFGDGTRLSIL.

This clone was recorded only once. V usage is TRBV7-9 and J usage is TRBJ2-3; 9 nucleotides align to TRBD2. The CDR3 has 17 residues. V lost 0 bases to trimming and J lost 4 bases; unmatched junction nucleotides: 8. Germline loops: CDR1 SEHNR, CDR2 FQNEAQ (reference sequence). CDR3 nucleotide sequence: TGTGCCAGCAGCTTAGCGCGGGGGGGGCCCCCCGCAGATACGCAGTATTTT. Amino acid sequence: CASSLARGGPPADTQYF.

This clone was observed a few times. The CDR3 DNA reads TGTGCCAGCAGCTTCTACGAGCAGTACTTC. This encodes CASSFYEQYF. V usage is TRBV6-1 and J usage is TRBJ2-7; unclear D gene. This CDR3 is built from 10 residues. Trimming took off 6 bases at V and 3 bases at J, with 3 bases between the two ends. Germline CDR1 is MNHNS and CDR2 is SASEGT.

This chain links TRBV5-1 with TRBJ1-1; 8 nucleotides agree with TRBD1. The CDR3 consists of 14 residues. Germline V gene sequence: CDR1 SGHRS, CDR2 YFSETQ. Trimming took 4 bases from V and 5 from J; bases not matched to a gene: 7. Here the CDR3 reads CASSRQGPETEAFF. Written as DNA, the CDR3 is TGCGCCAGCAGCCGACAGGGGCCGGAGACTGAAGCTTTCTTT.

The chain uses TRBV4-2 and TRBJ2-3; 12 bases align to TRBD2. The ends lost 8 bases at V and 6 bases at J; junction bases unmatched: 9. CDR3 length: 15 amino acids. The germline CDR1 and CDR2 sequences are LGHNA and YNFKEQ. The DNA of the CDR3 is TGTGCCAGCGCTCCTAGCGGGAGGGCCGTTGATACGCAGTATTTT. Translating gives CASAPSGRAVDTQYF.